Listed below are T cell receptor beta chains from one sample, sequenced in a study of blood T cells in healthy people across ages. TCRdb reprocessed the 5' RACE reads with MiXCR, giving one entry per CDR3 protein. Altogether hundreds of thousands of distinct CDR3 sequences are present, over 20% being singletons, with the ten largest covering 3% to 4.5%. The sequenced sample consisted of blood. These receptors originate from a man between 65 and 80 years old in good health. Each CDR3 is given with its conserved first and last residue. A D gene is named only where the DNA matches it firmly. The size of a clone is reported for some rows only, either as once, few or many, or as a class for expanded clones.

size	J	D	V	CDR3	DNA
few	TRBJ2-1	-	TRBV6-1	CAGSRDGGRTIEQFF	TGTGCCGGCAGCCGGGACGGGGGACGAACAATCGAGCAGTTCTTC
-	TRBJ2-5	-	TRBV5-1	CASSLAVGTGHQETQCF	TGCGCCAGCAGCTTGGCGGTGGGTACAGGGCATCAAGAGACCCAGTGCTTC
-	TRBJ2-1	TRBD1	TRBV20-1	CSAREQGARDNEQFF	TGCAGTGCTAGGGAACAGGGGGCTCGGGACAATGAGCAGTTCTTC
-	TRBJ2-1	TRBD2	TRBV11-1	CASRPRGLATFNEQFF	TGTGCCAGCAGACCAAGGGGACTAGCGACCTTCAATGAGCAGTTCTTC
many	TRBJ2-1	-	TRBV15	CATSRGSGVGNEQFF	TGTGCCACCAGCAGAGGTTCGGGAGTGGGCAATGAGCAGTTCTTC
few	TRBJ2-4	TRBD1	TRBV12-3/TRBV12-4	CASSPDRLSKNIQYF	TGTGCCAGCAGTCCGGACAGGCTAAGCAAAAACATTCAGTACTTC
-	TRBJ2-4	TRBD1	TRBV11-2	CASSLQGDVDIQYF	TGTGCCAGCAGCTTACAGGGGGATGTTGACATTCAGTACTTC
few	TRBJ2-7	TRBD2	TRBV29-1	CSVTGTSVEQYF	TGCAGCGTGACCGGGACTAGCGTCGAGCAGTACTTC
few	TRBJ2-7	TRBD2	TRBV28	CASSRGLAGGNDEQYF	TGTGCCAGCAGCCGGGGACTAGCGGGAGGGAATGACGAGCAGTACTTC
-	TRBJ1-2	TRBD1	TRBV20-1	CSATDQTGTYGYTF	TGCAGTGCTACCGACCAGACAGGGACCTATGGCTACACCTTC
few	TRBJ2-1	TRBD1	TRBV3-1	CASSQDRARHNEQFF	TGTGCCAGCAGCCAGGACAGGGCGCGCCACAATGAGCAGTTCTTC
many	TRBJ1-1	-	TRBV14	CASSHQRGYTEAFF	TGTGCCAGCAGCCATCAGAGAGGGTACACTGAAGCTTTCTTT
-	TRBJ1-6	-	TRBV20-1	CSAPRDPNSPLHF	TGCAGTGCTCCACGGGACCCGAATTCACCCCTCCACTTT
-	TRBJ2-7	TRBD2	TRBV28	CASSFSGIKNEQYF	TGTGCCAGCAGTTTTAGCGGGATAAAGAACGAGCAGTACTTC
-	TRBJ1-4	TRBD1	TRBV18	CASSAGTVPLNEKLFF	TGTGCCAGCTCAGCAGGGACAGTTCCGCTGAATGAAAAACTGTTTTTT
few	TRBJ2-7	-	TRBV6-6	CASSYSTGMSAEQYF	TGTGCCAGCAGTTACTCGACGGGGATGTCGGCCGAGCAGTACTTC
-	TRBJ2-5	TRBD2	TRBV28	CASSFDGLAAGQETQYF	TGTGCCAGCAGTTTTGATGGACTAGCGGCCGGGCAAGAGACCCAGTACTTC
-	TRBJ2-1	TRBD2	TRBV20-1	CSAPPGTSGRGNEQFF	TGCAGTGCTCCTCCCGGGACTAGCGGGAGGGGCAATGAGCAGTTCTTC
few	TRBJ2-5	TRBD2	TRBV9	CASNKGAGVVETQYF	TGTGCCAGCAACAAAGGAGCGGGAGTGGTGGAGACCCAGTACTTC
few	TRBJ2-7	-	TRBV5-1	CASRMTGPSYEQYF	TGCGCCAGCAGGATGACAGGACCCTCCTACGAGCAGTACTTC
-	TRBJ2-3	TRBD2	TRBV20-1	CSGDGTSKGADTQYF	TGCAGTGGGGACGGGACTAGCAAGGGGGCAGATACGCAGTATTTT
many	TRBJ1-5	-	TRBV12-3/TRBV12-4	CASSLSPAGNQPQHF	TGTGCCAGCAGTTTAAGCCCCGCGGGCAATCAGCCCCAGCATTTT
-	TRBJ2-2	TRBD1	TRBV9	CASSHSPGGKDTGELFF	TGTGCCAGCAGCCACTCTCCAGGGGGCAAGGACACCGGGGAGCTGTTTTTT